Below, 28 T cell receptor beta chains from the same sample are listed, as sequenced in a study of breast tumors, draining lymph nodes, adjacent tissues. Breast cancer patients provided tissue from their axillary draining lymph nodes. Using its own MiXCR run on the multiplex PCR reads, TCRdb lists one record per CDR3 protein. The sample includes 200,000 to 250,000 distinct CDR3 sequences, around 34% of them seen just once. Sequencing was performed on axillary lymph node tissue. The receptors here all came from a female donor with breast cancer. Some clones in this sample may be carry-over from other donors' samples.

This clonotype has at least ten counts. CDR3 loop: CASSVIGFSYEQYF. The CDR3, as DNA: TGTGCCAGTTCCGTAATAGGGTTTTCCTACGAGCAGTACTTC. V is TRBV19 and J is TRBJ2-7; D uncertain. Trimming removed 8 bases from V and 1 base from J, with 15 bases in between. The CDR3 loop spans 14 amino acids. Germline V CDR1 and CDR2: LNHDA, SQIVND (reference sequence).

This clonotype came up many times. The chain employs TRBV18 and TRBJ2-5, with 10 bases lining up with TRBD2. Trimming cost V 2 bases and J 2 bases; bases outside gene matches: 2. The CDR3 loop spans 15 amino acids. CDR1 is KGHSH and CDR2 is LQKENI in the germline V gene. CDR3 region: CASSPWTSGQETQYF. The CDR3 DNA is TGTGCCAGCTCACCATGGACTAGCGGACAAGAGACCCAGTACTTC.

This sequence joins TRBV24-1 and TRBJ1-3, with D uncertain. Germline V gene data show CDR1 as KGHDR and CDR2 as SFDVKD. The CDR3 extends over 16 amino acids. The V end lost 3 bases, the J end lost 0 bases, and 11 bases lay between the germline ends. CDR3 amino acids: CATSDQRTGSGNTIYF. The CDR3 DNA is TGTGCCACCAGTGATCAGCGTACGGGCTCTGGAAACACCATATATTTT.

The rearrangement links TRBV11-2 to TRBJ1-6; D call uncertain. V was cut by 1 base and J by 7 bases, with 5 bases left in between. This CDR3 spans 13 amino acids. Germline V gives CDR1 SGHAT, CDR2 FQNNGV. CDR3 residues: CASSLGRNSPLHF. The CDR3 DNA sequence: TGTGCCAGCAGCTTAGGGCGGAATTCACCCCTCCACTTT.

This clonotype was seen many times. The genes are TRBV20-1 and TRBJ2-1; either TRBD1 or TRBD2 may supply D (8 bases each). The germline V and J ends were trimmed by 1 base and 0 bases, with 34 bases remaining between them. Germline lookup yields CDR1 DFQATT and CDR2 SNEGSKA (reference sequence). The CDR3 is 23 residues long. CDR3 amino acids: CSARVIWTGSREGGLYSYNEQFF. CDR3 nucleotides: TGCAGTGCTAGAGTGATCTGGACAGGGAGTCGGGAGGGAGGGCTCTACTCCTACAATGAGCAGTTCTTC.

This clonotype was picked up many times. The chain employs TRBV9 and TRBJ2-1; the match to TRBD2 covers 10 bases. Per the germline V gene, CDR1 is SGDLS and CDR2 is YYNGEE. The J segment lost 6 bases and the V segment lost 4 bases, leaving 7 bases of the junction unmatched. The CDR3 extends over 15 amino acids. CDR3 in amino acids: CASSSLAGPINEQFF. The CDR3 DNA reads TGTGCCAGCAGCTCACTAGCGGGGCCCATCAATGAGCAGTTCTTC.

This clonotype was seen at least ten times. The chain joins TRBV7-9 to TRBJ1-6; no firm D call. Germline loops: CDR1 SEHNR, CDR2 FQNEAQ (reference sequence). Trimming removed 0 bases at V and 9 bases at J, with 12 bases between. This CDR3 is built from 15 residues. The CDR3 DNA reads as TGTGCCAGCAGCTTAGCGGGTCTCTGGAGTTCACCCCTCCACTTT. Protein sequence: CASSLAGLWSSPLHF.

This clonotype was detected a few times. The rearrangement uses TRBV28 and TRBJ2-2; D unresolved. The V end lost 5 bases, the J end lost 4 bases, and 5 bases lay between the germline ends. Germline V gene sequence: CDR1 MDHEN, CDR2 SYDVKM. The CDR3 length is 12 residues. CDR3 coding DNA: TGTGCCAGCAGTACAACCACCGGGGAGCTGTTTTTT. Translation gives CASSTTTGELFF. The variable domain in full, with the rest retrieved from reference TRBV28 and TRBJ2-2, is DVKVTQSSRYLVKRTGEKVFLECVQDMDHENMFWYRQDPGLGLRLIYFSYDVKMKEKGDIPEGYSVSREKKERFSLILESASTNQTSMYLCASSTTTGELFFGEGSRLTVL.

This clonotype has a handful of counts. Since a much larger clone is just one base distant, this may be a read error. The chain has TRBV9 and TRBJ2-5; 8 positions agree with TRBD1. From germline, CDR1 is SGDLS and CDR2 YYNGEE. The CDR3 length is 15 residues. CDR3 sequence: CASSVGDRSQETPYF. In nucleotides, the CDR3 is TGTGCCAGCAGCGTAGGGGACAGGTCCCAAGAGACCCCGTACTTC. Full variable domain (outside the CDR3, taken from reference TRBV9 and TRBJ2-5): DSGVTQTPKHLITATGQRVTLRCSPRSGDLSVYWYQQSLDQGLQFLIQYYNGEERAKGNILERFSAQQFPDLHSELNLSSLELGDSALYFCASSVGDRSQETPYFGPGTRLLVL.

This clonotype was seen ten or more times. The chain carries TRBV5-4 and TRBJ2-7; D might be TRBD1 (6 bases). The ends were cut back, 4 bases at V and 2 bases at J, with 13 bases in the middle. The CDR3 consists of 14 residues. From germline, CDR1 is SGHNT and CDR2 YYREEE (reference sequence). The CDR3 region is CASSLGTSTYEQYF. The CDR3 DNA reads TGTGCCAGCAGCCTGGGGACATCCACCTACGAGCAGTACTTC.

This clonotype occurred many times. The CDR3 DNA reads as TGTGCCATCAGTGGACAGGTTAGCACAGATACGCAGTATTTT. Protein sequence: CAISGQVSTDTQYF. J is TRBJ2-3 and V is TRBV10-3; tentative D call: TRBD1 (6 bases). Trimming left V 4 bases short and J 0 bases short, with 8 bases between. The CDR3 is 14 residues long. Germline V lookup: CDR1 ENHRY, CDR2 SYGVKD.

The genes are TRBV5-4 and TRBJ1-2; TRBD1 aligns across 10 bases. The V gene end was trimmed by 5 bases and the J gene end by 3 bases; junction bases not matched to a gene: 7. The CDR3 runs to 15 residues. CDR1 is SGHNT, CDR2 YYREEE, per germline (reference sequence). CDR3 in amino acids: CASSVEGQGYYGYTF. CDR3 DNA sequence: TGTGCCAGCAGTGTAGAGGGACAGGGGTACTATGGCTACACCTTC.

Ten or more counts support this clonotype. CDR3 amino acids: CAIRQGDTGELFF. DNA for the CDR3: TGTGCCATCAGGCAGGGTGACACCGGGGAGCTGTTTTTT. The chain combines TRBV10-3 with TRBJ2-2, with a weak D call TRBD1 (5 bases). Germline CDR1 ENHRY, CDR2 SYGVKD. The CDR3 covers 13 residues. With 6 bases removed from V and 3 bases from J, the gap between germline ends came to 8 bases.

There are many counts of this clonotype. The genes are TRBV30 and TRBJ2-7, with 8 bases aligning to TRBD2. The CDR3 runs 14 residues. V shed 2 bases and J 4 bases; nucleotides not matched to a gene: 7. The V gene's germline CDR1 is GTSNPN and CDR2 SVGIG (reference sequence). CDR3 protein: CAWSSTSGTYEQYF. As DNA, the CDR3 is TGTGCCTGGAGTTCTACTAGCGGAACTTACGAGCAGTACTTC.

This clonotype was recorded a few times. At one end, the junction sequence differs from germline, possibly due to a read error. CDR3 amino acids: CASSPSLGVSYNAQFF. The CDR3 coding sequence is TGTGCCAGCAGCCCTAGCCTCGGAGTCTCCTACAATGCGCAGTTCTTC. The V call is TRBV9, the J call TRBJ2-1, with D perhaps TRBD2 (5 bases). The CDR3 is 16 residues long. Looked up from germline, CDR1 is SGDLS and CDR2 is YYNGEE.

V and J are TRBV6-1 and TRBJ1-2; D gene ambiguous. This CDR3 comprises 15 residues. With 1 base removed from V and 0 bases from J, the gap between germline ends came to 9 bases. Germline assignment: CDR1 MNHNS and CDR2 SASEGT. The DNA of the CDR3 is TGTGCCAGCAGTGAAGTGGGAGCGGCTAACTATGGCTACACCTTC. It yields the protein CASSEVGAANYGYTF.

This clonotype came up many times. The chain is built from TRBV19 and TRBJ1-2; D unclear. CDR1 and CDR2 (germline): LNHDA, SQIVND (reference sequence). V dropped 9 bases and J dropped 1 base, with 21 bases sitting between them. The CDR3 extends over 16 amino acids. This CDR3 reads CASYPGPERINYGYTF. DNA of the CDR3: TGTGCCAGCTACCCGGGCCCCGAGCGGATTAACTATGGCTACACCTTC.

This clonotype was counted ten times or more. CDR3 bases: TGCGCCAGCAGTTCTAGCGGACCTTACGAGCAGTACTTC. Encoded protein: CASSSSGPYEQYF. The V gene is TRBV10-2, the J gene TRBJ2-7; 7 bases are a match to TRBD2. V gave up 5 bases and J gave up 4 bases; unmatched junction bases: 5. The CDR3 has 13 amino acids. Looked up from germline, CDR1 is WSHSY and CDR2 is SAAADI.

The CDR3 region is CASSSTGANYGYTF. DNA of the CDR3: TGTGCCAGCAGTTCAACAGGGGCCAACTATGGCTACACCTTC. The chain employs TRBV2 and TRBJ1-2, with TRBD1 matching 7 bases. Trimming removed 5 bases from V and 2 bases from J; junction bases left unmatched: 5. Germline V lookup: CDR1 SNHLY, CDR2 FYNNEI. The CDR3 has 14 amino acids.

This clonotype was found many times. This rearrangement joins TRBV7-8 to TRBJ1-3, with 8 bases fitting TRBD1. The CDR3 is 16 amino acids. V lost 5 bases, J lost 0 bases, and 6 bases stayed unmatched. Germline CDR1 reads SGHVS; CDR2 reads FQNEAQ. The CDR3 DNA is TGTGCCAGCAGCCCGTACGGACAGGGCTCTGGAAACACCATATATTTT. Translating gives CASSPYGQGSGNTIYF.

This clonotype was seen repeatedly, ten times or more. This sequence joins TRBV14 and TRBJ2-3, with 8 bases that match TRBD1. This CDR3 region has 17 residues. The ends lost 3 bases at V and 5 bases at J; junction bases unmatched: 13. Germline CDR1 and CDR2: SGHDN and FVKESK. This CDR3 is CASSQLPGQEWGDTQYF. Here the CDR3 DNA reads TGTGCCAGCAGCCAGCTTCCGGGACAGGAGTGGGGAGATACGCAGTATTTT.

The chain combines TRBV29-1 with TRBJ2-7, with a tentative D call TRBD1 (5 bases). Germline V lookup: CDR1 SQVTM, CDR2 ANQGSEA. V dropped 3 bases and J dropped 7 bases, with 13 bases sitting between them. The CDR3 contains 12 residues. CDR3 sequence (DNA): TGCAGCGTTGATGTCACCCCAGGGGAGCAGTACTTC. Its protein product is CSVDVTPGEQYF.

The chain recombines TRBV15 with TRBJ1-6, with D uncertain. Trimming stripped 1 base from V and 9 bases from J, with 19 bases between. Germline CDR1 is LNHNV and CDR2 is YYDKDF (reference sequence). This CDR3 region has 17 residues. CDR3 in amino acids: CATSRAGDGRLSSPLHF. The CDR3 DNA follows: TGTGCCACCAGCAGAGCTGGAGACGGGAGGCTAAGTTCACCCCTCCACTTT.

This clonotype was seen repeatedly, ten times or more. The V and J genes are TRBV19 and TRBJ1-5, with D hard to call. This CDR3 is built from 15 residues. From germline, CDR1 is LNHDA and CDR2 SQIVND (reference sequence). Trimming shortened V by 0 bases and J by 3 bases, and 9 bases separated the two germline ends. DNA of the CDR3: TGTGCCAGTAGTATAGATGGCAGAGTCAATCAGCCCCAGCATTTT. Protein: CASSIDGRVNQPQHF.

This clonotype was seen only a few times. The rearrangement links TRBV11-2 to TRBJ1-3; 10 bases match TRBD1. The trim removed 5 bases at V and 6 bases at J, leaving 4 bases unmatched. Germline CDR1 is SGHAT and CDR2 is FQNNGV. CDR3 length: 14 residues. CDR3: CASSTTGGANTIYF. As DNA, the CDR3 is TGTGCCAGCAGCACGACAGGGGGCGCAAACACCATATATTTT.

The chain employs TRBV10-3 and TRBJ1-1; no reliable D call. V was trimmed by 1 base and J by 3 bases, leaving 9 bases between them. The CDR3 length is 14 residues. CDR1 and CDR2 (germline): ENHRY, SYGVKD. In DNA form, the CDR3 reads TGTGCCATCAGTGAGTACAAGACCCACACTGAAGCTTTCTTT. Translating gives CAISEYKTHTEAFF.

This clonotype was picked up a small number of times. This may come from a read error, since a much larger clone is one base off. The rearrangement uses TRBV7-6 and TRBJ1-3, with 9 positions matching TRBD1. Germline lookup yields CDR1 SGHVS and CDR2 FNYEAQ. The CDR3 length is 16 residues. CDR3 DNA: TGTACCAGCAGCTTGGGGGGACAGGGCTCTGGAAACACCATATATTTT. Amino acids: CTSSLGGQGSGNTIYF.

This clonotype occurred many times. The gene calls are TRBV5-8 and TRBJ2-7; D not certain. The CDR3 consists of 14 residues. Germline V lookup: CDR1 SGHTS, CDR2 YDEGEE. Trimming removed 2 bases from V and 6 bases from J, with 15 bases in between. The CDR3 bases are TGTGCCAGCAGCTTCCGGACCAAAGGTTCCGAGCAGTACTTC. Encoded protein: CASSFRTKGSEQYF.